The rows below give T cell receptor beta chains drawn from one sample of a study of spatial heterogeneity in lung cancer. From the 5' RACE reads, TCRdb called clonotypes with MiXCR, one entry per CDR3 protein. The sample lists some 9,500 distinct CDR3 sequences; around 15% were seen once. The input for sequencing was lung tumor tissue, taken at surgery. Source of these receptors: a male donor with early-stage non-small cell lung cancer. Each CDR3 is given without its conserved first and last residue. Fields, in order: V gene, clone size, CDR3 protein. Clone size, where shown, is once, few, many, or a class for clones that have expanded.

>TRBV7-9|many
ASSLPGQPQH
>TRBV3-1|many
ASSQGRGRGNTIY
>TRBV3-1|medium-sized
ASSRRTGANVLT
>TRBV20-1|.
SARDPSGITYEQY
>TRBV27|.
ASSLGSGQQVLNGNTIY
>TRBV6-5|many
ASSYSPPNYGYT
>TRBV5-1|medium-sized
ASSLTGNTEAF
>TRBV7-9|many
ASSSGQGALTNVLT
>TRBV5-6|medium-sized
ASSLGQANVLT
>TRBV5-1|many
ASSLQGAIGNTEAF
>TRBV27|many
ASSPPRDRFSVEQY
>TRBV12-3/TRBV12-4|medium-sized
ASSFQGQSTEAF